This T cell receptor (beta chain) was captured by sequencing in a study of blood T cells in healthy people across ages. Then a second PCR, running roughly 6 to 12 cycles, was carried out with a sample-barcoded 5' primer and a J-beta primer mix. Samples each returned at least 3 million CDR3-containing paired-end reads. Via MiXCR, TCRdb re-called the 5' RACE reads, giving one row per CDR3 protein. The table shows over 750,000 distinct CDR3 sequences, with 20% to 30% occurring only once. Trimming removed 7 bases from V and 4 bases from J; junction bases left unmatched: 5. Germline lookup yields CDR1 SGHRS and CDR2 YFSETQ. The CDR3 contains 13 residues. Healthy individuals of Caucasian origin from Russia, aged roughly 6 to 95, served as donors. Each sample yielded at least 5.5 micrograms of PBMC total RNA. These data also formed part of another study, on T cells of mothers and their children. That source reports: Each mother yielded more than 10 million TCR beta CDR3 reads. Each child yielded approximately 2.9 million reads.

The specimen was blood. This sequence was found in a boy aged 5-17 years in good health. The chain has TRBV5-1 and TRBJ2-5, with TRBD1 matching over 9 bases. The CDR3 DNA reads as TGCGCCAGCCGGGACAGGGTCTCAGAGACCCAGTACTTC. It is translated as CASRDRVSETQYF.